The 16 T cell receptor beta chains below all came from one sample that was sequenced in a study of OX40 agonist ivuxolimab in advanced cancers. Produced via immunoSEQ multiplex PCR; TCRdb's table is partial and in-frame only. The repertoire holds around 23,000 clones, with 80% to 90% as singletons. The sequenced sample was CD4+ or CD8+ T cells sorted from blood, obtained in a trial of the OX40 agonist ivuxolimab. These receptors were collected from an adult with an advanced solid tumor such as melanoma, head and neck, liver or kidney cancer.

This chain joins TRBV9 and TRBJ2-5, with 8 bases fitting TRBD2. V lost 6 bases, J lost 1 base, and 8 bases stayed unmatched. The germline V gene encodes CDR1 SGDLS and CDR2 YYNGEE. The CDR3 consists of 15 residues. Here the CDR3 reads CASNRTSSLQETQYF. DNA for the CDR3: TGTGCCAGCAACAGGACTAGCAGCCTCCAAGAGACCCAGTACTTC.

This chain uses TRBV30 with TRBJ1-2, with TRBD1 matching 8 bases. J lost 1 base, V lost 5 bases, and 9 bases had no gene match. CDR3 length: 15 residues. Germline CDR1 reads GTSNPN; CDR2 reads SVGIG (reference sequence). The CDR3 loop reads CAWRRDRSFNYGYTF. In DNA, the CDR3 is TGTGCCTGGCGACGGGACAGGAGCTTTAACTATGGCTACACCTTC.

V is TRBV5-8 and J is TRBJ2-1; 9 nucleotides line up with TRBD2. V lost 0 bases, J lost 5 bases, and 3 bases stayed unmatched. The CDR3 has 15 residues. The germline CDR1 and CDR2 sequences are SGHTS and YDEGEE. The CDR3, as DNA: TGTGCCAGCAGCTTGGGGACTAGCGCTGACAATGAGCAGTTCTTC. This codes for CASSLGTSADNEQFF.

This chain links TRBV7-3 with TRBJ2-1, with 11 bases that match TRBD2. The CDR3 consists of 15 residues. From germline, CDR1 is SGHTA and CDR2 FQGTGA. J was trimmed by 5 bases and V by 5 bases; bases with no gene match: 5. The CDR3 here is CASSATSGGNNEQFF. The CDR3 nucleotides are TGTGCCAGCAGCGCCACTAGCGGGGGTAACAATGAGCAGTTCTTC.

CDR3 sequence (DNA): TGTGCCAGCAGCCCAGACCCGGGACAGGGGATTGGGGGCAAAAACATTCAGTACTTC. It is translated as CASSPDPGQGIGGKNIQYF. This chain joins TRBV7-6 and TRBJ2-4, with 10 bases that match TRBD1. Germline lookup yields CDR1 SGHVS and CDR2 FNYEAQ. Germline trimming cut 5 bases from V and 3 bases from J; bases unmatched to any gene: 16. CDR3 length equals 19 residues.

In DNA form, the CDR3 reads TGTGCCAGCACCGATGAGACTAGCGGGACGATTTACACAGATACGCAGTATTTT. The encoded protein is CASTDETSGTIYTDTQYF. The chain links TRBV5-4 to TRBJ2-3; 11 bases match TRBD2. V trimming: 6 bases; J trimming: 2 bases; junction bases outside the gene matches: 14. The CDR3 covers 18 residues. The germline CDR1 and CDR2 sequences are SGHNT and YYREEE (reference sequence).

The genes are TRBV27 and TRBJ1-1; tentative D call: TRBD1 (5 bases). The CDR3 has 18 residues. CDR1 MNHEY and CDR2 SMNVEV come from the germline V gene (reference sequence). V was shortened by 7 bases and J by 1 base, with 25 bases between the two germline ends. The CDR3 reads CASTLTTGTLGKNTEAFF. Written as DNA, the CDR3 is TGTGCCAGCACCCTAACCACCGGGACGCTAGGAAAGAACACTGAAGCTTTCTTT.

A few counts support this clone. V usage is TRBV14 and J usage is TRBJ1-1; no definite D call. The CDR3 spans 17 residues. Looked up from germline, CDR1 is SGHDN and CDR2 is FVKESK. V lost 0 bases and J lost 1, with 15 bases in between. This chain's CDR3 is CASSQDVVSRGNTEAFF. The CDR3 DNA sequence: TGTGCCAGCAGCCAAGATGTGGTTTCGAGAGGGAACACTGAAGCTTTCTTT.

This clone was found once. The chain has TRBV6-1 and TRBJ1-1; TRBD1 might be the D (5 bases). The germline gives CDR1 MNHNS, CDR2 SASEGT. This CDR3 contains 14 residues. The V gene lost 3 bases and the J gene lost 1 base, with 9 bases spanning the gap. DNA for the CDR3: TGTGCCAGCAGTGATTGGGGGGAGAACACTGAAGCTTTCTTT. It translates to CASSDWGENTEAFF.

The V gene is TRBV11-3, the J gene TRBJ1-1; D gene uncertain. Trimming shortened V by 3 bases and J by 1 base, and 6 bases separated the two germline ends. Germline V gene sequence: CDR1 SGHNT, CDR2 YENEEA. This CDR3 is 13 amino acids long. CDR3 amino acids: CASSLAGNTEAFF. CDR3 bases: TGTGCCAGCAGCTTGGCTGGGAACACTGAAGCTTTCTTT.

The chain employs TRBV11-1 and TRBJ2-5, with D unclear. Per germline, CDR1 SGHAT and CDR2 FQDESV (reference sequence). This CDR3 is built from 14 residues. Trimming removed 3 bases from V and 5 bases from J, with 13 bases in between. The DNA of the CDR3 is TGTGCCAGCAGCTTGTCGCTTCGTTGGGAGACCCAGTACTTC. It specifies CASSLSLRWETQYF.

The CDR3 DNA is TGTGCCAGCAGCTACCGGACAGGGGGAGATTACTACGAGCAGTACTTC. Amino acids: CASSYRTGGDYYEQYF. The chain is built from TRBV5-6 and TRBJ2-7; 10 bases match TRBD1. Germline CDR1 is SGHDT and CDR2 is YYEEEE. The CDR3 has 16 amino acids. V lost 3 bases, J lost 3 bases, and 9 bases stayed unmatched.

A note on this clone: One end of the junction varies from germline; a read error may be responsible. This chain links TRBV7-7 with TRBJ2-5, with 8 bases that match TRBD1. Germline CDR1 and CDR2: SSHAT and FNYEAQ (reference sequence). The CDR3 extends over 13 amino acids. The CDR3 sequence is CASSRQGMETQYF. In DNA form, the CDR3 reads TGTGCTAGCAGCCGACAGGGGATGGAGACCCAGTACTTC.

This chain connects TRBV9 to TRBJ2-7; D call uncertain. Trimming cost V 0 bases and J 7 bases, with 11 bases left between them. The CDR3 covers 13 residues. Per the germline V gene, CDR1 is SGDLS and CDR2 is YYNGEE. The CDR3 DNA sequence: TGTGCCAGCAGCGTAGTCCCTGCGCTGGAGCAGTACTTC. Translating it yields CASSVVPALEQYF.

Comments on this clone: Its ends do not fully match the called genes, so a read error is possible. The chain employs TRBV9 and TRBJ2-2; 12 bases align to TRBD2. The germline gives CDR1 SGDLS, CDR2 YYNGEE. The CDR3 has 15 residues. The CDR3 DNA follows: TGTGCCGGCAGCCCAGACGGACTAGCGGGAGGGGAGCTGTTTTTT. This codes for CAGSPDGLAGGELFF.

This chain uses TRBV29-1 with TRBJ2-1; 9 bases line up with TRBD1. Germline lookup yields CDR1 SQVTM and CDR2 ANQGSEA. This CDR3 comprises 13 residues. The V and J ends lost 6 bases and 8 bases, in that order; junction bases with no gene match: 8. In DNA form, the CDR3 reads TGCAGCGTCTGGGGACAGGGCGGCGATGAGCAGTTCTTC. Its translation is CSVWGQGGDEQFF.